The clone carrying this TCR beta chain has ten or more counts. As part of library construction, unique molecular identifiers were attached to individual cDNA molecules. TCRdb fed the 5' RACE reads into MiXCR, producing one record per CDR3 protein. The data hold some 55,000 distinct CDR3 sequences, with roughly an eighth observed a single time. CDR1 is GTSNPN, CDR2 SVGIG, per germline (reference sequence). CDR3 size: 16 residues. Trimming left V 5 bases short and J 2 bases short, with 18 bases between. The entry originates in a study of early T cells in non-severe SARS-CoV-2 infection. Study background: Chains from this unsorted whole-blood bulk RNA could not be paired.

The chain combines TRBV30 with TRBJ2-2; the D gene could be TRBD1 or TRBD2 (6 bases each). Sample: whole blood. The clonotype comes from an adult who was a healthcare worker with PCR-confirmed SARS-CoV-2 infection or an uninfected control (not recorded which). The CDR3 sequence: CAWCLGGTANTGELFF. CDR3 coding DNA: TGTGCCTGGTGCCTAGGGGGGACTGCCAACACCGGGGAGCTGTTTTTT.